This TCR beta chain was observed in a study of brain metastases from non-small cell lung cancer. Sequencing was performed with immunoSEQ multiplex PCR; in TCRdb, only in-frame clones are kept and a portion is missing. In the table there are roughly 1,500 clones, nearly 90% of which are singletons. This clone has just one count. Its antigen remains unknown. V lost 2 bases, J lost 6 bases, and 7 bases lay in between. Looked up from germline, CDR1 is MNHEY and CDR2 is SMNVEV (reference sequence). The CDR3 is 13 amino acids. Study-level findings and limits: TCR repertoires overlapped largely between brain metastases and matched primaries. Expanded T-cell clones appeared in 64% of brain metastases over primaries. Compared with primary tumors, brain metastases showed less T-cell infiltration.

The sequenced material came from primary lung tumor tissue. The V call is TRBV27, the J call TRBJ2-2; D is unclear. This receptor was obtained from a donor aged 40 or older with non-small cell lung cancer. The CDR3 sequence is CASSLSGSGELFF. The CDR3 nucleotides are TGTGCCAGCAGTTTAAGTGGCTCCGGGGAGCTGTTTTTT.